This TCR beta chain comes out of a study of blood T cell repertoires in COVID-19. The length of the CDR3 is 13 residues. V was shortened by 2 bases and J by 1 base, with 4 bases between the two germline ends. Germline CDR1 reads SGHKS; CDR2 reads YYEKEE (reference sequence). The repertoire was sequenced with immunoSEQ multiplex PCR; TCRdb's copy has only in-frame clones and lacks some. This table has a few hundred thousand clones, 80% to 90% appearing once. The sequence was obtained from a man aged 30-40 years with acute COVID-19. The sequenced material came from PBMCs or T cells enriched from blood (not recorded which). The genes are TRBV5-5 and TRBJ1-5; no clear D. The DNA for the CDR3 is TGTGCCAGCAGCTTTTCAAGCAATCAGCCCCAGCATTTT. Translation: CASSFSSNQPQHF.